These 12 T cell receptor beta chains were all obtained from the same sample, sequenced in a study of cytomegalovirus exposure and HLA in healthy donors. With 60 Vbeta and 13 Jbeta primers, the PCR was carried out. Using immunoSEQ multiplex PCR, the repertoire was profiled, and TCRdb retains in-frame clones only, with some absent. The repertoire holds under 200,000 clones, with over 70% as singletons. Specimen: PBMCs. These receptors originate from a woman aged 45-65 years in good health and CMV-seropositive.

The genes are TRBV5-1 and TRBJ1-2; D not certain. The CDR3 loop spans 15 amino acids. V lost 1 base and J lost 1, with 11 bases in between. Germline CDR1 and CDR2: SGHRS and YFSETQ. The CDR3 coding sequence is TGCGCCAGCAGCTTGTACCACAGAGATAACTATGGCTACACCTTC. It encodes CASSLYHRDNYGYTF.

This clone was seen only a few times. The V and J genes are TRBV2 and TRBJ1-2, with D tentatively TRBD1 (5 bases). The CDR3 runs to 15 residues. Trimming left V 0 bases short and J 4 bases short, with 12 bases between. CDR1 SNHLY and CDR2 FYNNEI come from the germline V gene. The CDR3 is CASSEAPGGLYGYTF. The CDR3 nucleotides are TGTGCCAGCAGTGAAGCACCCGGGGGTCTCTATGGCTACACCTTC.

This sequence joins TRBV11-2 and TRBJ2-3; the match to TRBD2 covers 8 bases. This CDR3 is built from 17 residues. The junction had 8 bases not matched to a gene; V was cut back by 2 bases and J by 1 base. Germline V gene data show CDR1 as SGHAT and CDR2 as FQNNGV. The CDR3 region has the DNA TGTGCCAGCAGCTTAAGTTATGGCGGGGGGCGCACAGATACGCAGTATTTT. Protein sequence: CASSLSYGGGRTDTQYF.

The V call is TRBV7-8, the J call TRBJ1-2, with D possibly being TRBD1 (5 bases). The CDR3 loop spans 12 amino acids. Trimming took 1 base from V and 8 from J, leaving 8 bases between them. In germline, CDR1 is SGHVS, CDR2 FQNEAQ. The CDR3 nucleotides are TGTGCCAGCAGCTTAGACAGGATAGGCTACACCTTC. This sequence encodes CASSLDRIGYTF.

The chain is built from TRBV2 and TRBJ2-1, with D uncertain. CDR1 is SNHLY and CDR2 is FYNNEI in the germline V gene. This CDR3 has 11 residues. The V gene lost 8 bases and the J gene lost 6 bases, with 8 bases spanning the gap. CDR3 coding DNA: TGTGCCAGCTCAACTTTCAATGAGCAGTTCTTC. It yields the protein CASSTFNEQFF.

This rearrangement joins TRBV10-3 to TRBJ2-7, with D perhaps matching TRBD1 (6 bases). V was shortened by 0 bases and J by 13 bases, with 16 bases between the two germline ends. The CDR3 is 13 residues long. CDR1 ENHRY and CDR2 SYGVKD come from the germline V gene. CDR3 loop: CAISESGQFIAYF. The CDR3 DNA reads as TGTGCCATCAGTGAGTCTGGACAGTTCATCGCATACTTC.

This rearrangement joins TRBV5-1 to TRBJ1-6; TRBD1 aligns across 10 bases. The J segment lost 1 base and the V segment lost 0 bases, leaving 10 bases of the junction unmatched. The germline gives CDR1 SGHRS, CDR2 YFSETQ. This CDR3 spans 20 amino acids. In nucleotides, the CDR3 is TGCGCCAGCAGCTTGGACCCTCTCGGGACAGGGGTTTCCTATAATTCACCCCTCCACTTT. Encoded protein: CASSLDPLGTGVSYNSPLHF.

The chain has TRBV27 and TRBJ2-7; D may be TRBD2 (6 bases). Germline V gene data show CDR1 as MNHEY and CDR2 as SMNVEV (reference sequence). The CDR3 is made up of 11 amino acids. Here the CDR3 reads CTRTKSYEQYF. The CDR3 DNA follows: TGTACCCGGACTAAATCCTACGAGCAGTACTTC.

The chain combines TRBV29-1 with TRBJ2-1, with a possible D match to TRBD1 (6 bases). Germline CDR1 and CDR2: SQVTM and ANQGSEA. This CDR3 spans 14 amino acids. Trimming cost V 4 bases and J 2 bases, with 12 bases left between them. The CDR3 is CSVAGGSAYNEQFF. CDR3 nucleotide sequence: TGCAGCGTTGCTGGGGGCTCGGCCTACAATGAGCAGTTCTTC.

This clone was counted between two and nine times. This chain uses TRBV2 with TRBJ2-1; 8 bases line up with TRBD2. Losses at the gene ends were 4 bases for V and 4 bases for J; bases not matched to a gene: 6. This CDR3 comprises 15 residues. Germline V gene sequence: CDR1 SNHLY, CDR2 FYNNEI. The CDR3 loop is CASSVDGGGYNEQFF. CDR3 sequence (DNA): TGTGCCAGCAGTGTAGACGGCGGGGGGTACAATGAGCAGTTCTTC.

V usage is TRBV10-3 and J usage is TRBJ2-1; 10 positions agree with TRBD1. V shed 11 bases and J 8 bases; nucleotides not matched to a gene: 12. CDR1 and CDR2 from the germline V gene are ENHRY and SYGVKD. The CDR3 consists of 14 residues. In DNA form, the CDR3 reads TGTGCCTCTGGGCGGGACAGGGGAGGGGATGAGCAGTTCTTC. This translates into CASGRDRGGDEQFF.

CDR3 in DNA: TGTGCCAGCAGGCGGGCGGAAGCTTTCTTT. Amino acids: CASRRAEAFF. This sequence joins TRBV6-6 and TRBJ1-1; the D is unclear. From germline, CDR1 is MNHNY and CDR2 SVGAGI (reference sequence). The V end lost 6 bases, the J end lost 8 bases, and 7 bases lay between the germline ends. This CDR3 comprises 10 residues.